This entry lists 6 T cell receptor beta chains sequenced from one sample in a study. TCRdb re-called the 5' RACE reads through MiXCR, storing one row per CDR3 protein. The table shows roughly 2,700 distinct CDR3 sequences, with 6% to 8.5% occurring only once. Sequenced input: total memory T cells from blood PBMCs. Subset: transitional memory CD4+ T cells. These TCRs come from a female donor with HIV.

By share of the sample, this clonotype is large. The J gene is TRBJ1-2, the V gene TRBV10-3; D is perhaps TRBD1 (6 bases). The germline V gene encodes CDR1 ENHRY and CDR2 SYGVKD. Trimming stripped 6 bases from V and 1 base from J, with 12 bases between. The CDR3 runs 14 residues. The DNA of the CDR3 is TGTGCCATCAGCCTGGGACATCTTAACTATGGCTACACCTTC. This translates into CAISLGHLNYGYTF.

The chain has TRBV10-3 and TRBJ2-1; D tentatively fits TRBD1 or TRBD2 (5 bases each). Germline CDR1 and CDR2: ENHRY and SYGVKD. V was pared by 6 bases and J by 9 bases, with 15 bases between. The CDR3 runs to 13 residues. The CDR3 region has the DNA TGTGCCATCAGCGACGGAGGACACGTTGAGCAGTTCTTC. Encoded protein: CAISDGGHVEQFF.

This clonotype appeared a few times. The chain employs TRBV11-2 and TRBJ1-1, with D possibly TRBD1 on 5 matching bases. The CDR3 covers 13 residues. Germline V gene lookup returns CDR1 SGHAT and CDR2 FQNNGV. With 5 bases removed from V and 11 bases from J, the gap between germline ends came to 18 bases. The CDR3 protein is CASSRRDPVLAFF. CDR3 in DNA: TGTGCCAGCAGCCGTCGGGACCCTGTGCTGGCTTTCTTT.

By sample share, this clonotype is medium-sized. The genes are TRBV5-6 and TRBJ2-5; D ambiguous. V shed 0 bases and J shed 3 bases, with 6 bases lying between them. The CDR3 is 13 residues long. Germline CDR1 SGHDT, CDR2 YYEEEE. As DNA, the CDR3 is TGTGCCAGCAGCTTGGACTCAGAAGAGACCCAGTACTTC. This codes for CASSLDSEETQYF.

By share, this clonotype ranks as medium-sized. This chain links TRBV24-1 with TRBJ1-1, with 7 bases that match TRBD1. The V segment lost 4 bases and the J segment 1 base; nucleotides outside the gene matches: 5. Looked up from germline, CDR1 is KGHDR and CDR2 is SFDVKD. The CDR3 has 15 residues. CDR3 amino acids: CATSETGVGNTEAFF. The CDR3 nucleotides are TGTGCCACCAGTGAAACAGGGGTCGGGAACACTGAAGCTTTCTTT.

By proportion, this clonotype is medium-sized. V and J are TRBV10-3 and TRBJ1-6, with D tentatively TRBD1 (6 bases). V lost 4 bases to trimming and J lost 10 bases, with 17 bases between them. Germline loops: CDR1 ENHRY, CDR2 SYGVKD. The length of the CDR3 is 15 residues. CDR3 in amino acids: CAISVQGGGESPLHF. For the CDR3, the DNA is TGTGCCATCAGTGTACAGGGTGGAGGAGAATCACCCCTCCACTTT.